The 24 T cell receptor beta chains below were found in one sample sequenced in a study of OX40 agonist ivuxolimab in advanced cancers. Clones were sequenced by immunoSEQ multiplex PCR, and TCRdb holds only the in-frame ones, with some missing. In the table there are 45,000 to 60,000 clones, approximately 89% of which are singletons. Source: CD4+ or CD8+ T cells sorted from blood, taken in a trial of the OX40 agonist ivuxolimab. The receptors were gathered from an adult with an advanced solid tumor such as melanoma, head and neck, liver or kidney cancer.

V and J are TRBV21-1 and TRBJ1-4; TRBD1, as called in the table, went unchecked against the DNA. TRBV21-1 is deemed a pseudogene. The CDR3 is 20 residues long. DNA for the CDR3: TGTGCCAGCAGCACTATTGGTAGAAGGGGACAGTGTGCAACTAATGAAAAACTGTTTTTT. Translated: CASSTIGRRGQCATNEKLFF.

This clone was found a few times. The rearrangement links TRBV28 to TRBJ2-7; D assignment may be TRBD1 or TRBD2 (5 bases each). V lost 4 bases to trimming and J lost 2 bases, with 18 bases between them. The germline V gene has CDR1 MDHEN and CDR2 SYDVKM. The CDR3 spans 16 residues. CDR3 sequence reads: CASSSNPGPSTYEQYV. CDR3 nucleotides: TGTGCCAGCAGTTCTAACCCGGGGCCGAGCACCTACGAGCAGTACGTC.

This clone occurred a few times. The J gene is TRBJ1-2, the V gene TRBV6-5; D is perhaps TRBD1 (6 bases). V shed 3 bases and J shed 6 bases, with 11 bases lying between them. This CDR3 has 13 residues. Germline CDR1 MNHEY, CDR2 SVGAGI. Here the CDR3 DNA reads TGTGCCAGCAGTTATCTACAGGGCGATGGCTACACCTTC. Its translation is CASSYLQGDGYTF.

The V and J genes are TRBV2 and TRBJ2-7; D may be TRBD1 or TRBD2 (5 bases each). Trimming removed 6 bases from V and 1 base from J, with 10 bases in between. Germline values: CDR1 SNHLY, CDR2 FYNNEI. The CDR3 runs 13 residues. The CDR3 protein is CASRGTDSYEQYF. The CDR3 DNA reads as TGTGCCAGCAGGGGGACCGATTCCTACGAGCAGTACTTC.

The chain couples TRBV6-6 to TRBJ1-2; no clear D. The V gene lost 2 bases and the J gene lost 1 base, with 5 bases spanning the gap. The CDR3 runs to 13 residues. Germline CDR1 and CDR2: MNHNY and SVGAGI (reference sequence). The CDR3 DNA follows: TGTGCCAGCAGTTACACAAATAACTATGGCTACACCTTC. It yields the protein CASSYTNNYGYTF.

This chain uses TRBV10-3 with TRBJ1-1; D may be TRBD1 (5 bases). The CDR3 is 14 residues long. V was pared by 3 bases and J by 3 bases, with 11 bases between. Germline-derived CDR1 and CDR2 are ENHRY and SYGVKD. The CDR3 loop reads CAISDGTSYTEAFF. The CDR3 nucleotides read TGTGCCATCAGTGATGGGACTTCTTACACTGAAGCTTTCTTT.

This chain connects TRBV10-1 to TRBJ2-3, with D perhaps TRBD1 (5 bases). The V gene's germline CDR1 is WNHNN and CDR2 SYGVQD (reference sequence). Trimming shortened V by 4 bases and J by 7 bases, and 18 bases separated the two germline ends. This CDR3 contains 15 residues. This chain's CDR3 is CASSGWQGLENTQYF. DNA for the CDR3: TGCGCCAGCAGTGGTTGGCAGGGCCTAGAGAATACGCAGTATTTT.

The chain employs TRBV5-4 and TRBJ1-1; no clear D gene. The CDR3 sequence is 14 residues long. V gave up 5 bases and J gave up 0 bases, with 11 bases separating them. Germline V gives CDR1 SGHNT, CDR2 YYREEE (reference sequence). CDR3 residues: CASSIEPVNTEAFF. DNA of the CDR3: TGTGCCAGCAGTATTGAACCGGTGAACACTGAAGCTTTCTTT.

CDR3 sequence reads: CASSSRRDDEKLFF. The CDR3 region has the DNA TGTGCCAGCAGTTCCAGGAGGGACGATGAAAAACTGTTTTTT. The chain recombines TRBV27 with TRBJ1-4; D might be TRBD1 (5 bases). The length of the CDR3 is 14 residues. Germline CDR1 is MNHEY and CDR2 is SMNVEV (reference sequence). V lost 4 bases to trimming and J lost 6 bases, with 12 bases between them.

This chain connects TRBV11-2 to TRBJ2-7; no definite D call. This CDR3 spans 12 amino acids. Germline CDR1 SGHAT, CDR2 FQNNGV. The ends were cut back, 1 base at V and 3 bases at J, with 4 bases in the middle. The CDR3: CASSLGVYEQYF. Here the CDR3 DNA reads TGTGCCAGCAGCTTAGGGGTCTACGAGCAGTACTTC.

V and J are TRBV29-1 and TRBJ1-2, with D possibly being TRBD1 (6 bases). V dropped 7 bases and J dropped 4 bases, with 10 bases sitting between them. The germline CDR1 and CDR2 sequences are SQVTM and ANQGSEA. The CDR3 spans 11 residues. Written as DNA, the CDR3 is TGCAGCGCGACAGGTACCTATGGCTACACCTTC. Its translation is CSATGTYGYTF.

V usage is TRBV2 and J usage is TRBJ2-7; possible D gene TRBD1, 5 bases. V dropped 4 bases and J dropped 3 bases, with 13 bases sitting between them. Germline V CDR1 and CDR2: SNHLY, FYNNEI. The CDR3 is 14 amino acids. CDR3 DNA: TGTGCCAGCAGTGCAGGGCCGGGTTACTACGAGCAGTACGTC. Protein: CASSAGPGYYEQYV.

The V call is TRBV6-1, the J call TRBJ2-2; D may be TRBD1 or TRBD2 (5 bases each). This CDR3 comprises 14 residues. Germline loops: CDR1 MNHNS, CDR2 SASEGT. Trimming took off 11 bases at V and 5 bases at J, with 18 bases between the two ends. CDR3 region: CAARIGWGTGELFF. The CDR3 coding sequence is TGTGCCGCGAGGATCGGGTGGGGGACCGGGGAGCTGTTTTTT.

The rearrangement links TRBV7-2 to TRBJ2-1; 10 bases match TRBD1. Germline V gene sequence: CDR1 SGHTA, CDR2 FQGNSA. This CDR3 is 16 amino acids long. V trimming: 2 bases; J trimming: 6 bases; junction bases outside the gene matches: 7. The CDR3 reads CASSLNTGTGVNEQFF. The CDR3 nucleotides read TGTGCCAGCAGCTTAAACACTGGGACAGGGGTCAATGAGCAGTTCTTC.

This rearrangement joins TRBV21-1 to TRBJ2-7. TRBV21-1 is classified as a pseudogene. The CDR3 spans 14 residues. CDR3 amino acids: CASSSRTGSYEQYV. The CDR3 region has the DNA TGTGCCAGCAGCTCCCGGACGGGTTCCTACGAGCAGTACGTC.

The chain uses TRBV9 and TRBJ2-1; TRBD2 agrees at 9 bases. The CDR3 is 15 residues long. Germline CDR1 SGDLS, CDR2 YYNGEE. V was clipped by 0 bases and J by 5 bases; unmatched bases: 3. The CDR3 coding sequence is TGTGCCAGCAGCGTAGTAGCGGGGGAAAACAATGAGCAGTTCTTC. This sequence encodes CASSVVAGENNEQFF.

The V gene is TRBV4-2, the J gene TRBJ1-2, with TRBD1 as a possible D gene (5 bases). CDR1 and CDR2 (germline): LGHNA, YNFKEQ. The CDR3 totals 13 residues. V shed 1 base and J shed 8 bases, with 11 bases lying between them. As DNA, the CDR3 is TGTGCCAGCAGCCAAGCCAGGGTCGGAGGCTACACCTTC. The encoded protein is CASSQARVGGYTF.

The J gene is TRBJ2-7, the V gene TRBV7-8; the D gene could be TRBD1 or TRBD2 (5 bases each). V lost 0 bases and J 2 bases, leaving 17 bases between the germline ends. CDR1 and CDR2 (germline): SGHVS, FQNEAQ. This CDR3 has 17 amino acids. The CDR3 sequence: CASSLAGPGPMPYEQYF. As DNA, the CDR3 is TGTGCCAGCAGCTTAGCGGGACCGGGCCCAATGCCCTACGAGCAGTACTTC.

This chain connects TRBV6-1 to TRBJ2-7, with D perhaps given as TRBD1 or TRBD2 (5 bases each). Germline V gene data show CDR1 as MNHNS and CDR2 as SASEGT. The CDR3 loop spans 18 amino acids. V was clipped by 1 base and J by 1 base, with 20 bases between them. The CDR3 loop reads CASSEGLFRGDGSYEQYV. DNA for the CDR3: TGTGCCAGCAGTGAAGGTCTTTTCCGAGGGGACGGGTCCTACGAGCAGTACGTC.

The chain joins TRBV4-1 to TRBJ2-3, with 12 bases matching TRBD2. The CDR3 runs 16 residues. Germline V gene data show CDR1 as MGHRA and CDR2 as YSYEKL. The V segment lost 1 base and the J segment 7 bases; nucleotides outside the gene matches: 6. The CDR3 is CASSQVLAGGPNTQYF. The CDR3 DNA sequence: TGCGCCAGCAGCCAAGTCCTAGCGGGAGGGCCAAATACGCAGTATTTT.

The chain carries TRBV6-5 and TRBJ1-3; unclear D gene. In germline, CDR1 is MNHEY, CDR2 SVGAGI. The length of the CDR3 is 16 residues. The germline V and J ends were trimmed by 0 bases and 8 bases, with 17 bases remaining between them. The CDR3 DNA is TGTGCCAGCAGTTACTCGAATTCGAGGACTGGGGACACCATATATTTT. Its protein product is CASSYSNSRTGDTIYF.

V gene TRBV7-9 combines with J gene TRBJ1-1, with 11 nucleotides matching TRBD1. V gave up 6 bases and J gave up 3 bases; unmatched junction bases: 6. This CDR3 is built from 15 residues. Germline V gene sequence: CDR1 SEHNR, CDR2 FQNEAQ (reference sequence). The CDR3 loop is CASSSGTGGDTEAFF. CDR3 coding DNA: TGTGCCAGCAGTTCCGGGACAGGGGGAGACACTGAAGCTTTCTTT.

The CDR3 spells CASSEWGGAVRETQYF. The DNA of the CDR3 is TGCGCCAGCAGTGAGTGGGGGGGGGCCGTCCGAGAGACCCAGTACTTC. J is TRBJ2-5 and V is TRBV10-1, with D tentatively TRBD2 (7 bases). The germline gives CDR1 WNHNN, CDR2 SYGVQD (reference sequence). CDR3 length: 16 amino acids. V was trimmed by 1 base and J by 4 bases, leaving 16 bases between them.

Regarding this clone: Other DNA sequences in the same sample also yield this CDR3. The CDR3 DNA follows: TGCGCCAGTAGACAGGGGGGCATCACTGAAGCTTTCTTT. Protein: CASRQGGITEAFF. The J gene is TRBJ1-1, the V gene TRBV5-1; TRBD1 matches at 9 bases. This CDR3 spans 13 amino acids. Germline loops: CDR1 SGHRS, CDR2 YFSETQ. J was trimmed by 4 bases and V by 8 bases; bases with no gene match: 6.